These 8 T cell receptor beta chains came from one sample sequenced in a study of spatial heterogeneity in lung cancer. Each CDR3 protein gets one entry after TCRdb re-called the 5' RACE reads with MiXCR. This repertoire shows about 45,000 distinct CDR3 sequences, 6% to 7% found once; its top ten account for about 45%. Described time point: sample taken at primary tumor resection. Sequencing covered unsorted whole RNA taken from tumor, nontumor lung or frozen PBMC. The sample was PBMCs, taken at surgery. All receptors come from a female donor with early-stage non-small cell lung cancer.

The gene calls are TRBV20-1 and TRBJ2-7, with TRBD1 identical over 7 bases. V shed 0 bases, J shed 5 bases, and the junction held 7 bases outside the gene matches. Germline-derived CDR1 and CDR2 are DFQATT and SNEGSKA (reference sequence). The length of the CDR3 is 14 residues. Written as DNA, the CDR3 is TGCAGTGCTAGAGACAGGACAGGACTCGACGAGCAGTACTTC. Translation: CSARDRTGLDEQYF.

The rearrangement links TRBV7-3 to TRBJ2-3; D gene ambiguous. V was clipped by 4 bases and J by 4 bases, with 15 bases between them. Germline CDR1 and CDR2: SGHTA and FQGTGA. The CDR3 consists of 15 residues. Here the CDR3 DNA reads TGTGCCAGCAGCTCAGGAGTCACGCGTCCAGATACGCAGTATTTT. Residues: CASSSGVTRPDTQYF.

This clonotype was detected ten times or more. V and J are TRBV29-1 and TRBJ1-2; 7 nucleotides align to TRBD1. The germline V gene has CDR1 SQVTM and CDR2 ANQGSEA. The CDR3 length is 18 residues. The J segment lost 0 bases and the V segment lost 4 bases, leaving 17 bases of the junction unmatched. DNA of the CDR3: TGCAGCGTTGTACCGTGGCCCATCGGGACAGCTACTAACTATGGCTACACCTTC. It yields the protein CSVVPWPIGTATNYGYTF.

The table lists this clonotype with a few counts. This chain connects TRBV7-8 to TRBJ1-2; D might be TRBD1 (5 bases). Germline CDR1 and CDR2: SGHVS and FQNEAQ. The CDR3 consists of 14 residues. Trimming removed 5 bases from V and 4 bases from J, with 14 bases in between. CDR3 amino acids: CASSQTGTVYGYTF. Here the CDR3 DNA reads TGTGCCAGCAGCCAAACCGGGACGGTCTATGGCTACACCTTC.

This clonotype was detected many times. The chain combines TRBV5-1 with TRBJ2-3; weak D call: TRBD1 (5 bases). Germline-derived CDR1 and CDR2 are SGHRS and YFSETQ. Trimming cost V 1 base and J 0 bases, with 12 bases left between them. The CDR3 is 16 residues long. The CDR3 DNA reads TGCGCCAGCAGCTTGAAGGACATGGCTAGCACAGATACGCAGTATTTT. This sequence encodes CASSLKDMASTDTQYF.

V is TRBV7-8 and J is TRBJ2-3; maybe TRBD2 (5 bases). The V gene lost 3 bases and the J gene lost 0 bases, with 10 bases spanning the gap. Germline V gene sequence: CDR1 SGHVS, CDR2 FQNEAQ. This CDR3 contains 15 residues. CDR3 DNA sequence: TGTGCCAGCAGCTTCGACGGGATTAGCACAGATACGCAGTATTTT. Its protein is CASSFDGISTDTQYF.

This clonotype was counted at least ten times. V and J are TRBV20-1 and TRBJ1-5, with D possibly being TRBD1 (6 bases). V gave up 5 bases and J gave up 0 bases, with 17 bases separating them. Germline V gene sequence: CDR1 DFQATT, CDR2 SNEGSKA (reference sequence). The length of the CDR3 is 16 residues. CDR3 nucleotides: TGCAGTGCTGGGGTTACCGGGACACATAGCAATCAGCCCCAGCATTTT. It encodes CSAGVTGTHSNQPQHF.

This clonotype showed up many times. J is TRBJ2-5 and V is TRBV28; 7 nucleotides align to TRBD2. This CDR3 is 14 amino acids long. CDR1 and CDR2 (germline): MDHEN, SYDVKM. V lost 11 bases and J lost 5; bases outside the gene matches: 14. The CDR3 loop reads CAAKRLAPVETQYF. CDR3 coding DNA: TGTGCCGCAAAAAGACTAGCACCGGTCGAGACCCAGTACTTC.